This T cell receptor (beta chain) was identified in a study of T cell changes during pregnancy in multiple sclerosis. By share, this clone ranks as medium-sized (0.01 to 0.1%). Data came from immunoSEQ multiplex PCR; TCRdb stores just in-frame clones and leaves some out. The sample shows roughly 48,000 clones, about 88% of them seen only once. The junction had 7 bases not matched to a gene; V was cut back by 5 bases and J by 0 bases. The CDR3 totals 15 residues. Germline V gene lookup returns CDR1 LNHDA and CDR2 SQIVND (reference sequence). The source material was CD4+ T cells from peripheral blood mononuclear cells, sampled in the second trimester of pregnancy. This sequence joins TRBV19 and TRBJ2-7; TRBD2 matches at 7 bases. The clonotype comes from a female donor with multiple sclerosis, enrolled in a pregnancy study. CDR3 nucleotide sequence: TGTGCCAGTAGTCGGACTAGTTTAGACTCCTACGAGCAGTACTTC. Its protein product is CASSRTSLDSYEQYF.